Listed here are 25 T cell receptor beta chains from one sample, sequenced in a study of CD8+CD57+ T cells in acquired aplastic anemia. Only patients with CD8+CD57+ cell expansion on flow cytometry were chosen for sequencing. Researchers used genomic DNA as the template to profile TCR beta VDJ and CDR3. TCRdb analysed the reads with MiXCR anew, one entry per CDR3 protein. The data contain 190,000 or so distinct CDR3 sequences, under 50% of them singletons. Sequencing input: sorted CD4+, CD8+, or CD8+CD57+ T cells (not recorded which) from PBMCs. These receptors were taken from a human donor with aplastic anemia.

The J gene is TRBJ2-2, the V gene TRBV2; 12 bases are a match to TRBD2. V dropped 6 bases and J dropped 4; count of bases not matched to a gene: 3. This CDR3 region has 15 residues. Per germline, CDR1 SNHLY and CDR2 FYNNEI. The CDR3 loop reads CASRMGLAGTGELFF. In DNA, the CDR3 is TGTGCCAGCAGGATGGGACTAGCGGGCACCGGGGAGCTGTTTTTT.

The rearrangement links TRBV20-1 to TRBJ2-1; 11 bases line up with TRBD2. From germline, CDR1 is DFQATT and CDR2 SNEGSKA (reference sequence). The CDR3 runs 14 residues. J was trimmed by 5 bases and V by 3 bases; bases with no gene match: 3. For the CDR3, the DNA is TGCAGTGCTAGGGCTAGCGGGAGGAACAATGAGCAGTTCTTC. Residues: CSARASGRNNEQFF.

The V call is TRBV6-1, the J call TRBJ1-1; D is possibly TRBD1 (6 bases). V was cut by 7 bases and J by 1 base, with 25 bases left in between. The germline V gene encodes CDR1 MNHNS and CDR2 SASEGT. The CDR3 extends over 18 amino acids. The CDR3 is CASTLNGQTINSNTEAFF. CDR3 in DNA: TGTGCCAGCACCCTGAACGGACAGACTATCAATTCGAACACTGAAGCTTTCTTT.

This clonotype came up many times. The rearrangement uses TRBV7-9 and TRBJ2-2; a weak D match, TRBD1 (5 bases). The V gene lost 7 bases and the J gene lost 4 bases, with 13 bases spanning the gap. Germline V lookup: CDR1 SEHNR, CDR2 FQNEAQ (reference sequence). This CDR3 is built from 14 residues. CDR3 loop: CASTPRASTGELFF. Written as DNA, the CDR3 is TGTGCCAGCACCCCCAGGGCTAGCACCGGGGAGCTGTTTTTT. The variable domain in full, with the rest retrieved from reference TRBV7-9 and TRBJ2-2, is DTGVSQNPRHKITKRGQNVTFRCDPISEHNRLYWYRQTLGQGPEFLTYFQNEAQLEKSRLLSDRFSAERPKGSFSTLEIQRTEQGDSAMYLCASTPRASTGELFFGEGSRLTVL.

This clonotype was counted ten times or more. V usage is TRBV20-1 and J usage is TRBJ1-5, with D possibly TRBD1 on 6 matching bases. Germline V gene sequence: CDR1 DFQATT, CDR2 SNEGSKA (reference sequence). This CDR3 is built from 14 residues. Deletions cut 6 bases from V and 5 bases from J, with 17 bases between. The CDR3 DNA follows: TGCAGTGCCGCCCGCGGGGGCAACGATCAGCCCCAGCATTTT. Protein product: CSAARGGNDQPQHF.

This clonotype was seen many times. This chain uses TRBV4-1 with TRBJ2-3; TRBD1 matches at 9 bases. This CDR3 spans 14 amino acids. CDR1 and CDR2 (germline): MGHRA, YSYEKL. The V segment lost 4 bases and the J segment 4 bases; nucleotides outside the gene matches: 3. In DNA form, the CDR3 reads TGCGCCAGCAGCCGGGACAGGGATGCAGATACGCAGTATTTT. This encodes CASSRDRDADTQYF.

In DNA, the CDR3 is TGTGCCAGCAGTTTATTTCTAGGGGGCGGGACTGAAGCTTTCTTT. Translation gives CASSLFLGGGTEAFF. This chain joins TRBV2 and TRBJ1-1; 7 nucleotides match TRBD1. The CDR3 has 15 residues. Trimming cost V 5 bases and J 5 bases; bases outside gene matches: 11. The germline gives CDR1 SNHLY, CDR2 FYNNEI.

CDR3 DNA: TGTGCCAGCAGCTTGGGACTAGCGGAGCAGTATTTT. It codes for CASSLGLAEQYF. This chain links TRBV7-2 with TRBJ2-3, with 11 nucleotides matching TRBD2. Germline V gene data show CDR1 as SGHTA and CDR2 as FQGNSA. This CDR3 is built from 12 residues. J lost 11 bases, V lost 3 bases, and 1 base had no gene match.

V usage is TRBV7-8 and J usage is TRBJ2-1, with 9 bases fitting TRBD2. Germline V gene lookup returns CDR1 SGHVS and CDR2 FQNEAQ. This CDR3 comprises 15 residues. J gave up 4 bases and V 5 bases, and 6 bases lay outside the gene matches. CDR3: CASSIHAGGYNEQFF. CDR3 bases: TGTGCCAGCAGCATACACGCGGGAGGGTACAATGAGCAGTTCTTC.

This clonotype was picked up a small number of times. A junction boundary mismatches the germline segment, possibly from a read error. The chain joins TRBV7-3 to TRBJ2-3, with a tentative D call TRBD2 (5 bases). The CDR3 consists of 11 residues. Looked up from germline, CDR1 is SGHTA and CDR2 is FQGTGA. CDR3 in amino acids: CASSFGDTRYF. The DNA for the CDR3 is TGCGCCAGCAGCTTCGGGGATACGCGGTATTTT.

The J gene is TRBJ2-1, the V gene TRBV29-1, with TRBD1 matching over 7 bases. Germline-derived CDR1 and CDR2 are SQVTM and ANQGSEA. The CDR3 covers 13 residues. The V and J ends lost 6 bases and 5 bases, in that order; junction bases with no gene match: 7. The CDR3 region is CSVTGTVNNEQFF. In DNA, the CDR3 is TGCAGCGTGACCGGGACAGTCAACAATGAGCAGTTCTTC.

The chain employs TRBV13 and TRBJ1-1; tentative D call: TRBD1 (6 bases). Germline CDR1 PRHDT, CDR2 FYEKMQ (reference sequence). Trimming took 5 bases from V and 5 from J, leaving 15 bases between them. The CDR3 is made up of 14 amino acids. The DNA of the CDR3 is TGTGCCAGCAGCCCCGGACAGATGGGGACTGAAGCTTTCTTT. This encodes CASSPGQMGTEAFF. The variable domain in full, with the rest retrieved from reference TRBV13 and TRBJ1-1, is AAGVIQSPRHLIKEKRETATLKCYPIPRHDTVYWYQQGPGQDPQFLISFYEKMQSDKGSIPDRFSAQQFSDYHSELNMSSLELGDSALYFCASSPGQMGTEAFFGQGTRLTVV.

This clonotype is labeled as medium-sized. The chain couples TRBV10-3 to TRBJ2-2; 8 bases map to TRBD1. The CDR3 spans 14 residues. Germline CDR1 is ENHRY and CDR2 is SYGVKD. Germline trimming cut 10 bases from V and 7 bases from J; bases unmatched to any gene: 11. CDR3 loop: CASATGVDGGELFF. The CDR3 coding sequence is TGTGCCAGTGCGACAGGGGTAGACGGCGGGGAGCTGTTTTTT.

This clonotype has a count of ten or more. The chain couples TRBV19 to TRBJ2-2, with unresolved D. This CDR3 contains 14 residues. V was trimmed by 2 bases and J by 6 bases, leaving 10 bases between them. Germline V gene data show CDR1 as LNHDA and CDR2 as SQIVND (reference sequence). CDR3 in DNA: TGTGCCAGTAGTATATCTATTACTCCCGGGGAGCTGTTTTTT. It translates to CASSISITPGELFF.

This clonotype was counted at least ten times. The gene calls are TRBV12-3 or TRBV12-4 and TRBJ2-7, with D hard to call. V was cut by 3 bases and J by 0 bases, with 6 bases left in between. CDR3 size: 13 residues. The CDR3 nucleotides are TGTGCCAGCAGTTTCGGATCCTCCTACGAGCAGTACTTC. Protein: CASSFGSSYEQYF.

This chain uses TRBV2 with TRBJ1-6; D gene uncertain. The CDR3 is 14 residues long. Between the trimmed V and J ends, which lost 2 bases and 9 bases, there was a span of 11 bases. The germline gives CDR1 SNHLY, CDR2 FYNNEI. CDR3 loop: CASSELGVGSPLHF. The CDR3, as DNA: TGTGCCAGCAGTGAACTCGGGGTTGGTTCACCCCTCCACTTT.

The V call is TRBV28, the J call TRBJ2-2; weak D call: TRBD1 (6 bases). This CDR3 contains 16 residues. Trimming cost V 5 bases and J 0 bases, with 13 bases left between them. Germline CDR1 MDHEN, CDR2 SYDVKM. For the CDR3, the DNA is TGTGCCAGCAGTCCCGACAGGAGATCGAACACCGGGGAGCTGTTTTTT. Its protein product is CASSPDRRSNTGELFF. Looking up the rest from reference TRBV28 and TRBJ2-2 gives the full variable domain: DVKVTQSSRYLVKRTGEKVFLECVQDMDHENMFWYRQDPGLGLRLIYFSYDVKMKEKGDIPEGYSVSREKKERFSLILESASTNQTSMYLCASSPDRRSNTGELFFGEGSRLTVL.

This clonotype was detected only once. The V call is TRBV29-1, the J call TRBJ2-7, with 7 bases that match TRBD1. Germline CDR1 is SQVTM and CDR2 is ANQGSEA. The CDR3 is 14 amino acids. The J segment lost 2 bases and the V segment lost 8 bases, leaving 12 bases of the junction unmatched. The CDR3 DNA follows: TGCAGCTCACCAAGACGGACAGGCACCTACGAGCAGTACTTC. Encoded protein: CSSPRRTGTYEQYF.

This chain uses TRBV29-1 with TRBJ1-5, with 8 bases fitting TRBD1. This CDR3 comprises 16 residues. With 6 bases clipped from V and 1 base from J, the junction kept 11 bases outside the gene matches. The germline CDR1 and CDR2 sequences are SQVTM and ANQGSEA. The CDR3 loop reads CSVVNGQGKSNQPQHF. In DNA form, the CDR3 reads TGCAGCGTCGTAAATGGACAGGGAAAGAGCAATCAGCCCCAGCATTTT.

J is TRBJ1-6 and V is TRBV10-3, with 7 bases aligning to TRBD1. With V trimmed by 0 bases and J by 9 bases, 5 bases remained unmatched. From germline, CDR1 is ENHRY and CDR2 SYGVKD. The CDR3 loop spans 15 amino acids. CDR3 DNA: TGTGCCATCAGTGAGTCGCGTGACAGGGCTTCACCCCTCCACTTT. Translated: CAISESRDRASPLHF.

The table lists this clonotype with many counts. The chain combines TRBV7-2 with TRBJ1-6; D perhaps matches TRBD1 (5 bases). Trimming left V 5 bases short and J 5 bases short, with 10 bases between. This CDR3 region has 14 residues. Germline values: CDR1 SGHTA, CDR2 FQGNSA. The CDR3 sequence is CASSVRVNNSPLHF. CDR3 in DNA: TGTGCCAGCAGCGTCAGGGTTAATAATTCACCCCTCCACTTT.

The gene calls are TRBV24-1 and TRBJ2-5; weak D call: TRBD2 (5 bases). V was cut by 2 bases and J by 5 bases, with 11 bases left in between. Germline assignment: CDR1 KGHDR and CDR2 SFDVKD. This CDR3 region has 14 residues. The CDR3 bases are TGTGCCACCAGTGATTGGGATACGGGGGAGACCCAGTACTTC. This sequence encodes CATSDWDTGETQYF.

This clonotype was detected a few times. V and J are TRBV3-1 and TRBJ2-3; 12 bases match TRBD2. The CDR3 runs to 17 residues. Unmatched junction bases numbered 8, after V lost 4 bases and J lost 3 bases. Germline loops: CDR1 LGHDT, CDR2 YNNKEL (reference sequence). CDR3 amino acids: CASSRRLAGVETDTQYF. The CDR3 nucleotides read TGTGCCAGCAGCCGAAGACTAGCGGGAGTCGAGACAGATACGCAGTATTTT.

In this sample, this clonotype turned up a few times. The genes are TRBV10-3 and TRBJ2-7, with TRBD2 identical over 11 bases. This CDR3 contains 14 residues. Germline assignment: CDR1 ENHRY and CDR2 SYGVKD. With V trimmed by 4 bases and J by 3 bases, 2 bases remained unmatched. CDR3 region: CAISGGTSGYEQYF. The CDR3 DNA reads as TGTGCCATCAGTGGGGGGACTAGCGGCTACGAGCAGTACTTC.

Comment on this clonotype: A much bigger clone sits one base away, suggesting this may be a read error. V gene TRBV5-5 combines with J gene TRBJ1-1; D not resolved. CDR1 and CDR2 from the germline V gene are SGHKS and YYEKEE (reference sequence). This CDR3 is 15 amino acids long. In DNA form, the CDR3 reads TGTGCCAGCAGCCCCTCGGGGAGGTATCGTACTGGAGCTTTCTTT. Translated, it gives CASSPSGRYRTGAFF.